One sample yielded the 16 T cell receptor beta chains listed below, sequenced in a study of blood T cell repertoires in COVID-19. Sequencing used immunoSEQ multiplex PCR; TCRdb keeps in-frame clones, though not all of them. The table records about 66,000 clones, about four fifths of them present only once. What was sequenced was peripheral blood. These receptors all come from a human donor in a cohort sampled during active COVID-19.

This clone was detected only a few times. The chain uses TRBV2 and TRBJ1-6; D uncertain. V was clipped by 3 bases and J by 10 bases, with 16 bases between them. This CDR3 has 15 residues. Germline V CDR1 and CDR2: SNHLY, FYNNEI. The CDR3 loop reads CASSDEGWGRSPLHF. The CDR3, as DNA: TGTGCCAGCAGTGATGAGGGATGGGGAAGATCACCCCTCCACTTT.

This clone was recorded a few times. The CDR3 DNA reads TGCAGCGTGGCCGGGACTAGCGGTATCGAGCAGTACTTC. Translation: CSVAGTSGIEQYF. V gene TRBV29-1 combines with J gene TRBJ2-7; 11 bases align to TRBD2. Germline CDR1 reads SQVTM; CDR2 reads ANQGSEA. Trimming removed 6 bases from V and 6 bases from J; junction bases left unmatched: 7. CDR3 length: 13 residues.

This chain connects TRBV3-1 (or the pseudogene TRBV3-2) to TRBJ2-7; a weak D match, TRBD2 (6 bases). This CDR3 is 12 amino acids long. Trimming shortened V by 2 bases and J by 4 bases, and 6 bases separated the two germline ends. Looked up from germline, CDR1 is LGHDT and CDR2 is YNNKEL (reference sequence). The CDR3 protein is CASSQLAYEQYF. The CDR3 bases are TGTGCCAGCAGCCAACTAGCGTACGAGCAGTACTTC.

The chain carries TRBV5-1 and TRBJ2-5; 12 bases are a match to TRBD2. V gave up 4 bases and J gave up 5 bases; unmatched junction bases: 9. The CDR3 is 16 amino acids. The V gene's germline CDR1 is SGHRS and CDR2 YFSETQ. CDR3 sequence (DNA): TGCGCCAGCAGCCCCAGGACTAGCGGGATAGGGGAGACCCAGTACTTC. This encodes CASSPRTSGIGETQYF.

V gene TRBV5-1 combines with J gene TRBJ1-6; the match to TRBD1 covers 11 bases. The CDR3 runs 17 residues. V was pared by 4 bases and J by 9 bases, with 12 bases of the junction left unmatched. Germline assignment: CDR1 SGHRS and CDR2 YFSETQ. The CDR3 region has the DNA TGCGCCAGCAGCCCGAGGACAGGGGGCCAGGAGATTTCACCCCTCCACTTT. Residues: CASSPRTGGQEISPLHF.

CDR3 in amino acids: CASSPGQGYSPLHF. In DNA form, the CDR3 reads TGTGCCAGCAGCCCGGGACAGGGTTATTCACCCCTCCACTTT. This chain connects TRBV27 to TRBJ1-6; TRBD1 aligns across 9 bases. Germline lookup yields CDR1 MNHEY and CDR2 SMNVEV (reference sequence). After removal of 6 bases from V and 8 bases from J, the junction contained 5 bases not matched to a gene. The CDR3 sequence is 14 residues long.

V usage is TRBV5-6 and J usage is TRBJ1-1; TRBD1 is a possible D gene (6 bases). Trimming cost V 0 bases and J 3 bases, with 6 bases left between them. Germline V CDR1 and CDR2: SGHDT, YYEEEE. The CDR3 runs to 13 residues. The CDR3 nucleotides are TGTGCCAGCAGCTTGGACAGGGACACTGAAGCTTTCTTT. Its protein product is CASSLDRDTEAFF.

The V gene is TRBV15, the J gene TRBJ1-6; TRBD1 aligns across 9 bases. Germline CDR1 and CDR2: LNHNV and YYDKDF (reference sequence). The CDR3 has 16 amino acids. Unmatched junction bases numbered 6, after V lost 0 bases and J lost 9 bases. CDR3 in amino acids: CATSRDRDRAGSPLHF. Written as DNA, the CDR3 is TGTGCCACCAGCAGAGACAGGGACAGGGCGGGTTCACCCCTCCACTTT. The full variable domain, its missing parts supplied by reference TRBV15 and TRBJ1-6, is DAMVIQNPRYQVTQFGKPVTLSCSQTLNHNVMYWYQQKSSQAPKLLFHYYDKDFNNEADTPDNFQSRRPNTSFCFLDIRSPGLGDTAMYLCATSRDRDRAGSPLHFGNGTRLTVT.

The chain uses TRBV28 and TRBJ2-7; 7 nucleotides agree with TRBD1. V lost 6 bases, J lost 4 bases, and 3 bases stayed unmatched. From germline, CDR1 is MDHEN and CDR2 SYDVKM. The CDR3 runs 12 residues. CDR3 DNA sequence: TGTGCCAGCAGAAGACAGGGTTACGAGCAGTACTTC. It translates to CASRRQGYEQYF.

The chain has TRBV7-2 and TRBJ2-3, with a tentative D call TRBD1 (5 bases). Germline V CDR1 and CDR2: SGHTA, FQGNSA. V lost 2 bases to trimming and J lost 3 bases, with 12 bases between them. The CDR3 loop spans 15 amino acids. CDR3 nucleotide sequence: TGTGCCAGCAGCTTAAACCAGGGAAAGACAGATACGCAGTATTTT. It translates to CASSLNQGKTDTQYF.

The genes are TRBV30 and TRBJ2-1, with TRBD2 matching over 7 bases. The CDR3 length is 14 residues. V gave up 5 bases and J gave up 7 bases; unmatched junction bases: 11. Germline assignment: CDR1 GTSNPN and CDR2 SVGIG (reference sequence). DNA of the CDR3: TGTGCCTGGGGGCGGGGCGGGAGTACGAATGAGCAGTTCTTC. This encodes CAWGRGGSTNEQFF. The entire variable domain, with the rest obtained from reference TRBV30 and TRBJ2-1, is as follows: SQTIHQWPATLVQPVGSPLSLECTVEGTSNPNLYWYRQAAGRGLQLLFYSVGIGQISSEVPQNLSASRPQDRQFILSSKKLLLSDSGFYLCAWGRGGSTNEQFFGPGTRLTVL.

The chain employs TRBV10-3 and TRBJ1-1, with unresolved D. V was pared by 6 bases and J by 11 bases, with 13 bases between. CDR1 is ENHRY, CDR2 SYGVKD, per germline. CDR3 length equals 11 residues. Here the CDR3 reads CAIREDRRAFF. The CDR3, as DNA: TGTGCCATCAGAGAAGATCGTCGGGCTTTCTTT.

This chain joins TRBV25-1 and TRBJ1-2; D gene unclear. Germline V gene sequence: CDR1 MGHDK, CDR2 SYGVNS. This CDR3 has 14 amino acids. V gave up 2 bases and J gave up 4 bases, with 11 bases separating them. CDR3 DNA sequence: TGTGCCAGCAGTGAACTGGACTCTCCCTATGGCTACACCTTC. Its protein is CASSELDSPYGYTF.

The chain uses TRBV28 and TRBJ1-5; D is unresolved. Germline V gives CDR1 MDHEN, CDR2 SYDVKM. V lost 3 bases to trimming and J lost 7 bases, with 13 bases between them. The CDR3 has 14 amino acids. The CDR3 loop is CASSFLGVEQPQHF. The CDR3, as DNA: TGTGCCAGCAGTTTTCTCGGGGTTGAACAGCCCCAGCATTTT.

This clone was observed once. The rearrangement uses TRBV19 and TRBJ1-2; D gene uncertain. Looked up from germline, CDR1 is LNHDA and CDR2 is SQIVND (reference sequence). This CDR3 has 13 residues. Trimming removed 3 bases from V and 1 base from J, with 6 bases in between. The CDR3 region is CASSIRDNYGYTF. Written as DNA, the CDR3 is TGTGCCAGTAGTATCCGGGATAACTATGGCTACACCTTC.

This clone was seen more than once but under ten times. The chain is built from TRBV5-3 and TRBJ2-1; D is unresolved. TRBV5-3 is an ORF, and what it does is uncertain. CDR3 length: 15 residues. V shed 5 bases and J shed 2 bases, with 14 bases lying between them. CDR3 sequence reads: CARRARTEPYNEQFF. CDR3 nucleotides: TGTGCCAGAAGAGCCAGAACAGAACCCTACAATGAGCAGTTCTTC.